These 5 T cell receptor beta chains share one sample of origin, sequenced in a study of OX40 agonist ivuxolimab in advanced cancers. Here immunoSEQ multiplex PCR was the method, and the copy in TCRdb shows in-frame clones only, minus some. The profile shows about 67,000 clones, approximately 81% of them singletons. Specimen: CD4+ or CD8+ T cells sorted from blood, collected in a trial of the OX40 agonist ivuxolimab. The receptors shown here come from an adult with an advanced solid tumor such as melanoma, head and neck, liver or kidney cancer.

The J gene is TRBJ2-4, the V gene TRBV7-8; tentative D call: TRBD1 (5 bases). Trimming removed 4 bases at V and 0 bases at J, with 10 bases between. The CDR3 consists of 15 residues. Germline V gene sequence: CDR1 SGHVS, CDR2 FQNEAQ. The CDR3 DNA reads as TGTGCCAGCAGCTCAGGGTGGGGAGCCAAAAACATTCAGTACTTC. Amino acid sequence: CASSSGWGAKNIQYF.

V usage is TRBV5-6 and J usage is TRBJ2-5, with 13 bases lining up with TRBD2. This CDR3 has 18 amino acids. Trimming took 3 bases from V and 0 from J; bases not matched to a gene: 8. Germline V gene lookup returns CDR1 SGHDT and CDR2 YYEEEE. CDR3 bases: TGTGCCAGCAGCTCATCCGGGACTAGCGGGACGTACCAAGAGACCCAGTACTTC. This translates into CASSSSGTSGTYQETQYF. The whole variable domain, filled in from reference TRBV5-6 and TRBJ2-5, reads DAGVTQSPTHLIKTRGQQVTLRCSPKSGHDTVSWYQQALGQGPQFIFQYYEEEERQRGNFPDRFSGHQFPNYSSELNVNALLLGDSALYLCASSSSGTSGTYQETQYFGPGTRLLVL.

CDR3 sequence reads: CASSLELAGGNTQYF. The CDR3 DNA follows: TGCGCCAGCAGCTTGGAGCTAGCGGGAGGTAATACGCAGTATTTT. V usage is TRBV5-1 and J usage is TRBJ2-3; 11 bases align to TRBD2. This CDR3 is built from 15 residues. Germline values: CDR1 SGHRS, CDR2 YFSETQ. With 0 bases clipped from V and 7 bases from J, the junction kept 4 bases outside the gene matches.

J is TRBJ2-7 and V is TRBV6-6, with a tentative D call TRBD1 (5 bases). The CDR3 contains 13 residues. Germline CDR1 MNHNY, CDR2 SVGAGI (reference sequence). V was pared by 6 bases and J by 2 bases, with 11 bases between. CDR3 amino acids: CASRDTRTYEQYF. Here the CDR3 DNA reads TGTGCCAGCAGGGACACGAGAACCTACGAGCAGTACTTC.

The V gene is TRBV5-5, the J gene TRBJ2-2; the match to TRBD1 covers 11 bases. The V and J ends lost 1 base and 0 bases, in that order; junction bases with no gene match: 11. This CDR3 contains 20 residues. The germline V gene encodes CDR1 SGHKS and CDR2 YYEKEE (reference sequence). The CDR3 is CASSLIFWTGGASNTGELFF. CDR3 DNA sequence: TGTGCCAGCAGCTTGATCTTCTGGACAGGGGGCGCCTCGAACACCGGGGAGCTGTTTTTT.